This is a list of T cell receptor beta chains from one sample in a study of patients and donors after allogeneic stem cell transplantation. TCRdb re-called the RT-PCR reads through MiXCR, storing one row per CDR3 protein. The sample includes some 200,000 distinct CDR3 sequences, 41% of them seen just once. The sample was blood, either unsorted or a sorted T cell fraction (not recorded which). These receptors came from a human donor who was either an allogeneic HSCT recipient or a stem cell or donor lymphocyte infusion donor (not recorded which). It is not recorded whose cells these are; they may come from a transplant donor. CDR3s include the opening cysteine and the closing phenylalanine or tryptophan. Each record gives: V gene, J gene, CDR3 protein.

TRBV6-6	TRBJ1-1	CASSYNVAGEAFF
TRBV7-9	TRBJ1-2	CASGGDPYGYTF
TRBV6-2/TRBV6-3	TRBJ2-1	CASRASTYNEQFF
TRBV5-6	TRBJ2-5	CASSFGLAGSMGETQYF
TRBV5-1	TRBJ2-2	CASSLAGTPNTGELFF
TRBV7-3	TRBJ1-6	CASSLTWTGKSPLHF
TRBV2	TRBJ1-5	CASTEGRGNQPQHF
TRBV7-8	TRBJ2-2	CASSLGTSGNTGELFF
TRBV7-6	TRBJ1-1	CASSPRQTGNTEAFF
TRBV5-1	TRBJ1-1	CASSLVEGAGTEAFF
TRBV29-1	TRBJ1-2	CSVNVPQGYSYGYTF
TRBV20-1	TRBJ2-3	CSAGQDRGRDTQYF
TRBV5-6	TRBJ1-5	CASSFGRGPVNQPQHF
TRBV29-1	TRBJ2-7	CSARVISYEQYF
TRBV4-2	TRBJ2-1	CASSQMPNLLAVNEQFF
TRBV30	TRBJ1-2	CAWREHGYTF
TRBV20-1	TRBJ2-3	CSAGDWRPPWEDTQYF
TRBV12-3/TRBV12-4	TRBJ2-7	CASTLGTTYEQYF
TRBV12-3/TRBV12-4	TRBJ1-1	CASSLAGTEAFF
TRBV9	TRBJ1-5	CASSSGYGPQHF